This T cell receptor beta chain appears in the sequencing data of a study of blood T cell repertoires in COVID-19. Germline V gives CDR1 SGHRS, CDR2 YFSETQ. Trimming stripped 4 bases from V and 4 bases from J, with 14 bases between. The CDR3 spans 14 residues. Clones were sequenced by immunoSEQ multiplex PCR, and TCRdb holds only the in-frame ones, with some missing. Among 150,000 to 200,000 clones listed, around 83% were seen once. The receptor was isolated from a woman in her seventies with COVID-19, enrolled during active disease. Sequencing was carried out using peripheral blood. The genes are TRBV5-1 and TRBJ1-1, with a possible D match to TRBD1 (5 bases). The CDR3 protein is CASSGGAGSTEAFF. CDR3 nucleotide sequence: TGCGCCAGCAGCGGCGGGGCGGGTAGCACTGAAGCTTTCTTT.